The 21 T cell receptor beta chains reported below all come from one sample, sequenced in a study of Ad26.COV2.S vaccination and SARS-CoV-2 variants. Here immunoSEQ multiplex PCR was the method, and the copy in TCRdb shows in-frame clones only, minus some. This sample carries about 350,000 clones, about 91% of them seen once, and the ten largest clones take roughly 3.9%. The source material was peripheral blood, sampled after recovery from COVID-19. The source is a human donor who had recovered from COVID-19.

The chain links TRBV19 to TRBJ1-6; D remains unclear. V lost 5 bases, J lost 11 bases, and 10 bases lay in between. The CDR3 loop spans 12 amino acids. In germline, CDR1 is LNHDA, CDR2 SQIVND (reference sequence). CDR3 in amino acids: CASSERDPPLHF. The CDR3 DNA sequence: TGTGCCAGTAGTGAGAGGGATCCACCCCTCCACTTT.

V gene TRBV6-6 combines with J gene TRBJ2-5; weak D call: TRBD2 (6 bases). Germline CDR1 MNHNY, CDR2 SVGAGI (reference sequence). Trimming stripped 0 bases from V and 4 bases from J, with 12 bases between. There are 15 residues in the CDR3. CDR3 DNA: TGTGCCAGCAGTTACTCGACGCCCGGGGGAGAGACCCAGTACTTC. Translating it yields CASSYSTPGGETQYF.

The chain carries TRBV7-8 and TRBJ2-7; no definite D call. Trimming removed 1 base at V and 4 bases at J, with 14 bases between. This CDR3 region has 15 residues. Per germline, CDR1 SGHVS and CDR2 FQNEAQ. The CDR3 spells CASSLERFIGYEQYF. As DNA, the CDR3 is TGTGCCAGCAGCTTAGAACGGTTTATAGGGTACGAGCAGTACTTC.

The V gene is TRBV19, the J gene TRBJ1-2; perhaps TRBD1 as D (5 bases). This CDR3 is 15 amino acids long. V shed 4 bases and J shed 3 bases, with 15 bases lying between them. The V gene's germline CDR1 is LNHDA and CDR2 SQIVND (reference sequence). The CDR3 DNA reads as TGTGCCAGTAGTACGCAGGGAAGGGAGTACTATGGCTACACCTTC. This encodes CASSTQGREYYGYTF.

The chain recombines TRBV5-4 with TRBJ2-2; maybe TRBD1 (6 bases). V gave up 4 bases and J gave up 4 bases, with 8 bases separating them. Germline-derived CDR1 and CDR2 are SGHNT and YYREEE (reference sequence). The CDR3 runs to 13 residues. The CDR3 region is CASSPDSTGELFF. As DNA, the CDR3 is TGTGCCAGCAGCCCGGACAGCACCGGGGAGCTGTTTTTT.

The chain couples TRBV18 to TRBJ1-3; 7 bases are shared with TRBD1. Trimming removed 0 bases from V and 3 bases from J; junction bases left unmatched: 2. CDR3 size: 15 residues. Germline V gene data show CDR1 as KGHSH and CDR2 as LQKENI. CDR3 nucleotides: TGTGCCAGCTCACCACCCCACAGGGGTGGAAACACCATATATTTT. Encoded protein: CASSPPHRGGNTIYF.

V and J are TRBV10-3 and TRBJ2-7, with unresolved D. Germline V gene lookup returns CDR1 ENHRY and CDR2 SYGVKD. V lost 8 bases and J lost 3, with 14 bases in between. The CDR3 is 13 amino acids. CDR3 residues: CAISSRPGYEQYF. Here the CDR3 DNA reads TGTGCCATCTCTAGTCGTCCTGGCTACGAGCAGTACTTC.

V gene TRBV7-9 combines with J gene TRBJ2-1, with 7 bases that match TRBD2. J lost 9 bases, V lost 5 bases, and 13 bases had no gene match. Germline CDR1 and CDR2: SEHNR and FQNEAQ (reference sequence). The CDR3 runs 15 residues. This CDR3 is CASSLSERGSSEQFF. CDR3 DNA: TGTGCCAGCAGCCTCTCGGAGCGGGGTAGTAGTGAGCAGTTCTTC.

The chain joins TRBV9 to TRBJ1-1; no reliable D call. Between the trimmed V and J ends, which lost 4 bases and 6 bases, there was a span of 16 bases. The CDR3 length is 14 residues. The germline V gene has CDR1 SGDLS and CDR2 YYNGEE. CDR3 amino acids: CASSPSRGPAEAFF. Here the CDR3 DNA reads TGTGCCAGCAGCCCCTCGCGGGGTCCAGCTGAAGCTTTCTTT.

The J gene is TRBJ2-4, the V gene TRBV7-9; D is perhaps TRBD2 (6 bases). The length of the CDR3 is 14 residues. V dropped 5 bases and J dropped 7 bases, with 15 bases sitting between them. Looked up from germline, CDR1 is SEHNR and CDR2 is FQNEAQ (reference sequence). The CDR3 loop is CASSRGLRDNIQYF. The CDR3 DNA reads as TGTGCCAGCAGCCGGGGGTTGCGGGACAACATTCAGTACTTC.

CDR3 region: CSVAVGPNTGELFF. Here the CDR3 DNA reads TGCAGCGTCGCTGTTGGCCCAAACACCGGGGAGCTGTTTTTT. The V call is TRBV29-1, the J call TRBJ2-2; D gene uncertain. CDR1 is SQVTM and CDR2 is ANQGSEA in the germline V gene. The CDR3 loop spans 14 amino acids. Trimming shortened V by 6 bases and J by 2 bases, and 13 bases separated the two germline ends.

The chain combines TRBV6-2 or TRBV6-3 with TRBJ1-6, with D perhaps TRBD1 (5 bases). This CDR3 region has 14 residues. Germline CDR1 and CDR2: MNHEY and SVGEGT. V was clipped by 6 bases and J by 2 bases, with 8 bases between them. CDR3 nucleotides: TGTGCCAGCAGCCGACAGCCCTATAATTCACCCCTCCACTTT. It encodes CASSRQPYNSPLHF.

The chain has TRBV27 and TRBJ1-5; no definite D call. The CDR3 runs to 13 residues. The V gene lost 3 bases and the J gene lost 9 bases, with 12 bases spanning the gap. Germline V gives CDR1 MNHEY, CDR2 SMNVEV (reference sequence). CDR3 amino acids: CASSLQASGPQHF. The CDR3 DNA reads TGTGCCAGCAGTTTGCAAGCGTCCGGGCCCCAGCATTTT.

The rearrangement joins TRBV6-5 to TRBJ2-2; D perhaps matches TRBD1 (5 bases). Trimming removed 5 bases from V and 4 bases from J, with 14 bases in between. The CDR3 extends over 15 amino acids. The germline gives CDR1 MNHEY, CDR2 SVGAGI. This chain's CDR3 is CASSQSTDLTGELFF. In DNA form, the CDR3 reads TGTGCCAGCAGTCAATCGACAGACCTCACCGGGGAGCTGTTTTTT.

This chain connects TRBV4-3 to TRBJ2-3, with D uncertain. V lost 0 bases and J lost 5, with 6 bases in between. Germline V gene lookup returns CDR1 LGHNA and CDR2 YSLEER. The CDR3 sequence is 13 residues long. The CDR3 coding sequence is TGCGCCAGCAGCCAAGAGAACGGAGATACGCAGTATTTT. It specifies CASSQENGDTQYF.

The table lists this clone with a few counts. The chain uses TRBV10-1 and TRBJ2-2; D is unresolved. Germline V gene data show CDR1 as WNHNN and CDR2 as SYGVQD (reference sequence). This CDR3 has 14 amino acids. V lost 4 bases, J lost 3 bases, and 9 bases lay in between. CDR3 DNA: TGCGCCAGCAGTGGGCAAGGGTACACCGGGGAGCTGTTTTTT. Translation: CASSGQGYTGELFF.

The CDR3 reads CASSLEQGGFAKNIQYF. The CDR3 DNA reads as TGCGCCAGCAGCTTGGAGCAGGGGGGGTTCGCCAAAAACATTCAGTACTTC. The chain joins TRBV5-1 to TRBJ2-4; D is possibly TRBD1 or TRBD2 (7 bases each). This CDR3 comprises 17 residues. V shed 0 bases and J shed 1 base, with 14 bases lying between them. Germline V gene lookup returns CDR1 SGHRS and CDR2 YFSETQ.

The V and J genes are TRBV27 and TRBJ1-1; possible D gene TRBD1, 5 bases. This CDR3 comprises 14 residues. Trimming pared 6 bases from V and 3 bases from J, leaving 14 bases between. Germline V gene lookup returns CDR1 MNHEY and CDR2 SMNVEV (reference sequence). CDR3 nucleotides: TGTGCCAGCAGATGGGGCAGTTCCCACACTGAAGCTTTCTTT. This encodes CASRWGSSHTEAFF.

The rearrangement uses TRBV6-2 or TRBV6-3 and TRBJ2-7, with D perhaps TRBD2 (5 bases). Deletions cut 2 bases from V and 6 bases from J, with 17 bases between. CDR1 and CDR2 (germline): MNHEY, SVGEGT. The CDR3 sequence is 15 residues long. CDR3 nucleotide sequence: TGTGCCAGCAGTTACCCGGCTGGGGTTAGCGCCGAGCAGTACTTC. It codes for CASSYPAGVSAEQYF.

The CDR3 DNA reads TGTGCCAGCAGTTACCAGGATGGGGCCAACGTCCTGACTTTC. This sequence encodes CASSYQDGANVLTF. The rearrangement joins TRBV6-5 to TRBJ2-6; unclear D gene. The CDR3 runs 14 residues. Germline CDR1 is MNHEY and CDR2 is SVGAGI. The V and J ends lost 2 bases and 3 bases respectively, with 5 bases between them.

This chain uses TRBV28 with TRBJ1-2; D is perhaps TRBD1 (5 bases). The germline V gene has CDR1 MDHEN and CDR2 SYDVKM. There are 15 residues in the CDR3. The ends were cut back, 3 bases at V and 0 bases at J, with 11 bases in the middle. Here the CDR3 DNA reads TGTGCCAGCAGTTTGTGGGGGGAGACTAACTATGGCTACACCTTC. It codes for CASSLWGETNYGYTF.